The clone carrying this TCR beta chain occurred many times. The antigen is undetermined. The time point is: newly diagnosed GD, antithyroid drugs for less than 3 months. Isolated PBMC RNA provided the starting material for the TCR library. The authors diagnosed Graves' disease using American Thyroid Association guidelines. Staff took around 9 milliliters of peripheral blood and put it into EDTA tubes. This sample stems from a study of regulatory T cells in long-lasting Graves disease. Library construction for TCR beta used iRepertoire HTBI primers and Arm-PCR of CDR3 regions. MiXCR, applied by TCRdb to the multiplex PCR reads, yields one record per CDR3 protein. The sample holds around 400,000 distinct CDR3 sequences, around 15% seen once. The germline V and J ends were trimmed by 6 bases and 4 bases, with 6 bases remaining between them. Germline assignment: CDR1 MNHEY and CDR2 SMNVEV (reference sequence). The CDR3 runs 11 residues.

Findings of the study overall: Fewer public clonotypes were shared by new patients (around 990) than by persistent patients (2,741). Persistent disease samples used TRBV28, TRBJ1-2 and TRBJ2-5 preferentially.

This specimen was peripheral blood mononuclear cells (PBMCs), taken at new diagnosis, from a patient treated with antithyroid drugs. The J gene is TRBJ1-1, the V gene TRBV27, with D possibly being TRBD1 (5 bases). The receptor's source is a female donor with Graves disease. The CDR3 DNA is TGTGCCAGCAGAGGGGCCACTGAAGCTTTCTTT. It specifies CASRGATEAFF.